The T cell receptor (beta chain) under discussion was sequenced for a study of cytomegalovirus exposure and HLA in healthy donors. V gave up 2 bases and J gave up 5 bases; unmatched junction bases: 8. Germline V lookup: CDR1 MGHRA, CDR2 YSYEKL. The CDR3 is 15 amino acids. At sampling all donors were nominally healthy, likely with unrecorded immune exposures. Points on this clone: What it binds is not known.

Findings and caveats of the study: Several of the most significant clusters appeared linked to common viral pathogens, based on a later analysis. A list of 164 TCR beta chains associated with cytomegalovirus was given. An analysis was carried out later, and it reportedly showed fewer N-insertions in an Asian-associated ancestry cluster than the roughly 670-donor mean.

The PCR contained 60 Vbeta and 13 Jbeta primers. Some clones are missing from TCRdb's copy, which holds only in-frame ones; the method was immunoSEQ multiplex PCR. This repertoire shows 95,000 to 150,000 clones, 77% found once; its top ten account for around 13%. Sequencing was carried out using PBMCs. V gene TRBV4-1 combines with J gene TRBJ2-5; 7 bases agree with TRBD2. This sequence was found in a woman aged 35 to 49 in good health and CMV-seropositive. CDR3 loop: CASSQPGEGGETQYF. The CDR3 DNA follows: TGCGCCAGCAGCCAACCCGGAGAGGGAGGGGAGACCCAGTACTTC.